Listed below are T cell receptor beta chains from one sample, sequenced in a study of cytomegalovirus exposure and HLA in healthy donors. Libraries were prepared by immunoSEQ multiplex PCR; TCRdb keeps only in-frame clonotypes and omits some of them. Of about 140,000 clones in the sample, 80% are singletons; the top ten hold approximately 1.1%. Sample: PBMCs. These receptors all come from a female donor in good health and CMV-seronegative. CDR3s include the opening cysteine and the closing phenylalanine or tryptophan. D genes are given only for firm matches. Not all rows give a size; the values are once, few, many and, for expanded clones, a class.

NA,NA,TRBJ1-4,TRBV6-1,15,TGTGCCAGCAGTGAGCTCGGGAACCTTAATGAAAAACTGTTTTTT,CASSELGNLNEKLFF
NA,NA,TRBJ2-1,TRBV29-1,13,TGCAGCGTTGCTCCAGGGTTTGTCAATGAGCAGTTCTTC,CSVAPGFVNEQFF
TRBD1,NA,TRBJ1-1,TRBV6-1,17,TGTGCCAGCAGTGCTCCCGGTGGGACAGGGGTCGGCACTGAAGCTTTCTTT,CASSAPGGTGVGTEAFF
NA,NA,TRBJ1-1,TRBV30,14,TGTGCCTGGAGCACCCCACGAGGGCGTGTTGAAGCTTTCTTT,CAWSTPRGRVEAFF
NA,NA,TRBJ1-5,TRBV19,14,TGTGCCAGTAGTGTCTACAGCCTCAATCAGCCCCAGCATTTT,CASSVYSLNQPQHF
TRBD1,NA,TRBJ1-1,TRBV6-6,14,TGTGCCAGCAACAAAGGGGGCCGTGGCACTGAAGCTTTCTTT,CASNKGGRGTEAFF
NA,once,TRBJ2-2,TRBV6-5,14,TGTGCCAGTTCTCTAGGACGAGGGACCGGGGAGCTGTTTTTT,CASSLGRGTGELFF
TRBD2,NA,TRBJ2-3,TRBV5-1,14,TGCGCCAGCTTTAGCGGGACCAGCACAGATACGCAGTATTTT,CASFSGTSTDTQYF
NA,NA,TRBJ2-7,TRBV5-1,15,TGCGCCAGCAGCTTGAGCCGCCAGGAATCCTACGAGCAGTACTTC,CASSLSRQESYEQYF
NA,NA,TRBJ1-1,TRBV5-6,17,TGTGCCAGCAGCTTGGGCGGGGCCCCATTGGGAAACACTGAAGCTTTCTTT,CASSLGGAPLGNTEAFF
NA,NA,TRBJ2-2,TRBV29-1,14,TGCAGCGCTGGCCTCCGGGATAACACCGGGGAGCTGTTTTTT,CSAGLRDNTGELFF
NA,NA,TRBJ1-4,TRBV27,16,TGTGCCAGCAGTTTATCCCCCGACAGGAGTAATGAAAAACTGTTTTTT,CASSLSPDRSNEKLFF
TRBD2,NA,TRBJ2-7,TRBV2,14,TGTGCCAGCAGAGGACTAGCGGGATCCCTCGAGCAGTACTTC,CASRGLAGSLEQYF
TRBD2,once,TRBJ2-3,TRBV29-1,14,TGCAGCGTTGAACGCGGGAGGGGGTCAGATACGCAGTATTTT,CSVERGRGSDTQYF
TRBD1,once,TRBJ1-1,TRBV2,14,TGTGCCAGCAGCAAAGGACAGGGAAACACTGAAGCTTTCTTT,CASSKGQGNTEAFF
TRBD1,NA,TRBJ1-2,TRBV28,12,TGTGCCAGCAGTTTCTACAGGGGTGGCTACACCTTC,CASSFYRGGYTF
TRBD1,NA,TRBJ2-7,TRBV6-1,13,TGTGCCAGCAGGGCCAGGGGGAACTACGAGCAGTACTTC,CASRARGNYEQYF